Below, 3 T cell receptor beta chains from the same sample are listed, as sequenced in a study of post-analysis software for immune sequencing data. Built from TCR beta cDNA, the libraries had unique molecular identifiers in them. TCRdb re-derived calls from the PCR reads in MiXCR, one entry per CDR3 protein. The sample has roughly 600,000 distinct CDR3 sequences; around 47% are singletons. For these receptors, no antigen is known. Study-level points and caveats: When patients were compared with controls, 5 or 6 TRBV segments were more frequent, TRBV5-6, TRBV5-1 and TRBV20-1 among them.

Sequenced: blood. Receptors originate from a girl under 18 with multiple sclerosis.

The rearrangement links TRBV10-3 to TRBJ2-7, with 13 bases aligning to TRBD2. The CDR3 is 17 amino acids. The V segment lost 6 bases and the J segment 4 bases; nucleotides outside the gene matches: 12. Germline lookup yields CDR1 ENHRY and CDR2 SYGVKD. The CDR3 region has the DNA TGTGCCATCAGCGACGGACTAGCGGGAGATAATTTTTACGAGCAGTACTTC. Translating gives CAISDGLAGDNFYEQYF.

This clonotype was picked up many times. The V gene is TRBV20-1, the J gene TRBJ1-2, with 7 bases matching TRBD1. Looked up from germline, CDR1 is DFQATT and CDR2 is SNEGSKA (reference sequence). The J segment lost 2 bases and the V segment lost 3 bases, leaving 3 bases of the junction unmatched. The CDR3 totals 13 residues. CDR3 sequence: CSASDRVNYGYTF. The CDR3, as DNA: TGCAGTGCTAGCGACAGGGTCAACTATGGCTACACCTTC.

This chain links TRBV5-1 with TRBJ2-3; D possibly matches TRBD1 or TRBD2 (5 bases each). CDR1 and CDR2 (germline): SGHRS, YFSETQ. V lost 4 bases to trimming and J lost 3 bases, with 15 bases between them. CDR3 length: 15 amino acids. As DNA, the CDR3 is TGCGCCAGCAGCCCAGGGACGGGTGAAACAGATACGCAGTATTTT. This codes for CASSPGTGETDTQYF. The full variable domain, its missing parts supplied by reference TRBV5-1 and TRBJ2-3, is KAGVTQTPRYLIKTRGQQVTLSCSPISGHRSVSWYQQTPGQGLQFLFEYFSETQRNKGNFPGRFSGRQFSNSRSEMNVSTLELGDSALYLCASSPGTGETDTQYFGPGTRLTVL.